These T cell receptor beta chains were read from a single sample in a study of blood T cell repertoires in COVID-19. The data were produced by immunoSEQ multiplex PCR, yet TCRdb's version contains in-frame clones alone and is incomplete. The sample lists 200,000 to 250,000 clones; over 75% were seen once. The sequencing sample was made of PBMCs or T cells enriched from blood (not recorded which). These receptors all come from a woman between 18 and 29 years old in a cohort exposed to, infected with or recovered from COVID-19 (not recorded which). CDR3s include the opening cysteine and the closing phenylalanine or tryptophan. The order of the fields is V gene, clone size, J gene, D gene, CDR3 protein, CDR3 DNA. The D gene is left open where the match is weak. Not every row has a clone size; where given, it reads once, few, many or a size class.

>TRBV7-8|.|TRBJ2-3|TRBD1
CASSLSSVPLGTGGLNTQYF
TGTGCCAGCAGCTTAAGTTCGGTGCCTCTTGGGACAGGGGGATTGAATACGCAGTATTTT
>TRBV19|.|TRBJ2-7|TRBD2
CASSAGTSGRNEQYF
TGTGCCAGTAGTGCCGGGACTAGCGGGAGGAACGAGCAGTACTTC
>TRBV3-1/TRBV3-2|.|TRBJ2-3|.
CASSQESGMSTDTQYF
TGTGCCAGCAGCCAAGAGTCGGGGATGAGCACAGATACGCAGTATTTT
>TRBV19|.|TRBJ1-1|.
CASSIDSAPSGNTEAFF
TGTGCCAGTAGTATAGATTCCGCCCCATCGGGGAATACTGAAGCTTTCTTT
>TRBV6-5|.|TRBJ1-5|.
CASSPSHRDQPQHF
TGTGCCAGCAGTCCTTCCCACCGGGATCAGCCCCAGCATTTT
>TRBV7-8|.|TRBJ2-7|.
CASRNRGFETNYEQYF
TGTGCCAGCCGAAACCGAGGGTTCGAGACAAACTACGAGCAGTACTTC
>TRBV30|.|TRBJ2-1|TRBD2
CAWSVAPASGRSYNEQFF
TGTGCCTGGAGTGTAGCCCCGGCTAGCGGGAGGTCCTACAATGAGCAGTTCTTC
>TRBV2|.|TRBJ1-5|TRBD1
CASRGDRGNQPQHF
TGTGCCAGCAGGGGGGACAGGGGAAATCAGCCCCAGCATTTT
>TRBV7-9|.|TRBJ2-7|TRBD1
CASSSYRDRGSHEQYF
TGTGCCAGCAGCTCTTACCGGGACAGGGGATCCCACGAGCAGTACTTC
>TRBV5-4|once|TRBJ1-6|.
CASSPGGVSNSPLHF
TGTGCCAGCAGCCCTGGGGGGGTCTCTAATTCACCCCTCCACTTT
>TRBV7-2|.|TRBJ1-2|TRBD1
CASRPPGTGVIHGYTF
TGTGCCAGCAGACCACCCGGGACAGGGGTCATCCATGGCTACACCTTC
>TRBV7-8|.|TRBJ1-1|.
CASSTTGFLTEAFF
TGTGCCAGCAGCACGACAGGTTTCCTCACTGAAGCTTTCTTT
>TRBV9|once|TRBJ1-4|TRBD1
CASSPRQGTGLEKLFF
TGTGCCAGCAGCCCACGACAGGGGACGGGCCTGGAAAAACTGTTTTTT
>TRBV30|.|TRBJ2-7|.
CAWSSSYEQYF
TGTGCCTGGAGCAGTTCCTACGAGCAGTACTTC
>TRBV11-3|.|TRBJ1-1|TRBD1
CASSPDRGWVEAFF
TGTGCCAGCAGCCCGGACAGGGGATGGGTTGAAGCTTTCTTT
>TRBV11-3|.|TRBJ1-5|.
CASSYPRARGNQPQHF
TGTGCCAGCAGCTATCCCAGGGCTCGGGGCAATCAGCCCCAGCATTTT
>TRBV6-5|.|TRBJ1-6|.
CASRGDGRENSPLHF
TGTGCCAGCAGGGGTGACGGGAGGGAAAATTCACCCCTCCACTTT
>TRBV6-5|.|TRBJ1-1|.
CASSYPGTTEAFF
TGTGCCAGCAGTTACCCCGGGACAACTGAAGCTTTCTTT
>TRBV9|.|TRBJ1-2|.
CASSVFGDAQPNYGYTF
TGTGCCAGCAGCGTTTTCGGAGACGCCCAACCTAACTATGGCTACACCTTC
>TRBV27|.|TRBJ1-2|.
CATLGRGNYGYTF
TGTGCCACCCTCGGGAGGGGTAACTATGGCTACACCTTC
>TRBV5-1|.|TRBJ1-1|.
CASSFQDTEAFF
TGCGCCAGCAGCTTCCAGGACACTGAAGCTTTCTTT
>TRBV11-2|.|TRBJ1-2|.
CASSLEQAFYGYTF
TGTGCCAGCAGCTTAGAACAGGCCTTCTATGGCTACACCTTC
>TRBV7-9|.|TRBJ1-5|.
CASSLGTTDLSNQPQHF
TGTGCCAGCAGCTTAGGGACGACAGACCTTAGCAATCAGCCCCAGCATTTT
>TRBV9|.|TRBJ1-1|.
CASSVTADTEAFF
TGTGCCAGCAGCGTCACAGCAGACACTGAAGCTTTCTTT
>TRBV19|.|TRBJ2-2|TRBD1
CASSIRIGGRQGASGELFF
TGTGCCAGTAGTATTAGGATTGGTGGGAGACAGGGGGCCTCCGGGGAGCTGTTTTTT
>TRBV5-4|.|TRBJ1-1|.
CASSPGGAGMNTEAFF
TGTGCCAGCAGCCCGGGGGGGGCCGGGATGAACACTGAAGCTTTCTTT
>TRBV18|.|TRBJ1-2|.
CASSPKGDGYTF
TGTGCCAGCTCACCGAAGGGGGATGGCTACACCTTC
>TRBV5-6|.|TRBJ1-2|TRBD1
CASSPPGQGTYGYTF
TGTGCCAGCAGCCCACCGGGACAGGGAACCTATGGCTACACCTTC
>TRBV5-6|.|TRBJ1-1|.
CASVSGLNTEAFF
TGTGCCAGCGTTTCAGGGTTGAACACTGAAGCTTTCTTT
>TRBV15|.|TRBJ1-2|TRBD1
CATSRAATWTGQNGYTF
TGTGCCACCAGCAGAGCAGCGACATGGACAGGGCAGAATGGCTACACCTTC
>TRBV3-1/TRBV3-2|.|TRBJ2-1|.
CASSPLGAAANEQFF
TGTGCCAGCAGCCCACTCGGAGCAGCGGCCAATGAGCAGTTCTTC
>TRBV27|.|TRBJ1-2|.
CASGLTSTYGYTF
TGTGCCAGCGGACTCACTTCAACCTATGGCTACACCTTC
>TRBV12-5|.|TRBJ1-5|.
CASGLVVGPNQPQHF
TGTGCTAGTGGTTTGGTAGTGGGCCCCAATCAGCCCCAGCATTTT
>TRBV7-9|.|TRBJ2-1|TRBD1
CASSLGGTGYNEQFF
TGTGCCAGCAGCTTAGGGGGGACAGGGTACAATGAGCAGTTCTTC
>TRBV7-9|.|TRBJ2-5|TRBD2
CASSYLAGVETQYF
TGTGCCAGCAGCTATCTAGCGGGAGTTGAGACCCAGTACTTC
>TRBV6-1|.|TRBJ1-5|.
CASSGLPGGGNQPQHF
TGTGCCAGCAGTGGCTTGCCCGGGGGGGGAAACCAGCCCCAGCATTTT
>TRBV24-1|.|TRBJ2-1|TRBD1
CATSSPGRQGDDEQFF
TGTGCCACCAGCTCCCCAGGGAGACAGGGGGACGATGAGCAGTTCTTC
>TRBV7-9|few|TRBJ1-4|TRBD1
CASSLEGAREKLFF
TGTGCCAGCAGCTTAGAGGGGGCAAGGGAAAAACTGTTTTTT
>TRBV5-1|.|TRBJ2-5|TRBD1
CASSRDSKETQYF
TGCGCCAGCAGCAGGGACAGCAAAGAGACCCAGTACTTC
>TRBV10-3|.|TRBJ2-1|.
CAISWGDEQFF
TGTGCCATCAGTTGGGGGGATGAGCAGTTCTTC
>TRBV6-5|once|TRBJ2-5|.
CASTDRRLQETQYF
TGTGCCAGCACCGACCGACGACTACAAGAGACCCAGTACTTC
>TRBV4-1|.|TRBJ2-5|.
CASSQEGGADETQYF
TGCGCCAGCAGCCAAGAGGGGGGGGCAGATGAGACCCAGTACTTC
>TRBV19|.|TRBJ2-3|TRBD2
CASRTTGLASTDTQYF
TGTGCCAGTAGAACAACCGGACTAGCGAGCACAGATACGCAGTATTTT
>TRBV7-9|.|TRBJ1-1|TRBD1
CASSSWDSMNTEAFF
TGTGCCAGCAGCTCATGGGACAGTATGAACACTGAAGCTTTCTTT
>TRBV29-1|.|TRBJ2-1|.
CSVATTRYNEQFF
TGCAGCGTTGCTACGACTAGATACAATGAGCAGTTCTTC
>TRBV5-1|.|TRBJ2-3|.
CASSLGAGLDTQYF
TGCGCCAGCAGCTTGGGCGCGGGGTTAGATACGCAGTATTTT
>TRBV2|.|TRBJ2-5|.
CASSERPDFQETQYF
TGTGCCAGCAGTGAACGTCCGGACTTTCAAGAGACCCAGTACTTC
>TRBV11-3|.|TRBJ1-5|TRBD1
CASSLLTGGLHQPQHF
TGTGCCAGCAGCTTACTCACAGGGGGCTTACATCAGCCCCAGCATTTT
>TRBV28|.|TRBJ2-6|TRBD1
CASSKDRDGANVLTF
TGTGCCAGCAGTAAGGACAGGGATGGGGCCAACGTCCTGACTTTC
>TRBV19|.|TRBJ1-1|.
CASSTINRDYTEAFF
TGTGCCAGTAGTACTATTAACAGGGATTACACTGAAGCTTTCTTT
>TRBV19|.|TRBJ1-6|TRBD1
CASSKGTGSQSSYNSPLHF
TGTGCCAGTAGTAAAGGGACAGGGTCGCAGAGCTCCTATAATTCACCCCTCCACTTT
>TRBV4-2|.|TRBJ1-4|.
CASSEGIREKLFF
TGTGCCAGCAGCGAGGGCATCCGTGAAAAACTGTTTTTT
>TRBV4-2|few|TRBJ2-5|TRBD2
CASSQDLAASGQETQYF
TGTGCCAGCAGCCAAGATCTTGCGGCTAGCGGGCAAGAGACCCAGTACTTC
>TRBV5-1|.|TRBJ1-3|.
CASSLSGGNTIYF
TGCGCCAGCAGCTTATCCGGGGGAAACACCATATATTTT
>TRBV6-1|once|TRBJ2-3|.
CASSAPIGAGSDTQYF
TGTGCCAGCAGTGCCCCGATAGGGGCCGGGTCAGATACGCAGTATTTT
>TRBV7-9|.|TRBJ1-1|.
CASSLGVGVRTEAFF
TGTGCCAGCAGCTTAGGGGTAGGAGTGCGCACTGAAGCTTTCTTT
>TRBV5-5|.|TRBJ1-5|.
CASSLSGSIGDQPQHF
TGTGCCAGCAGCTTGAGCGGATCAATCGGCGATCAGCCCCAGCATTTT
>TRBV28|.|TRBJ2-1|TRBD2
CASSPSPIAGDFYNEQFF
TGTGCCAGCAGTCCATCCCCAATAGCGGGAGATTTCTACAATGAGCAGTTCTTC
>TRBV9|.|TRBJ2-5|.
CASSVGVARPETQYF
TGTGCCAGCAGCGTAGGCGTAGCAAGGCCAGAGACCCAGTACTTC